A selection of T cell receptor beta chains follows, all from one sample in a study of blood T cell repertoires in COVID-19. Some clones are missing from TCRdb's copy, which holds only in-frame ones; the method was immunoSEQ multiplex PCR. The sample yields about 270,000 clones, 70% to 90% seen once. Sequenced sample: peripheral blood. The receptors were sampled from a woman aged 70 to 79 with acute or convalescent COVID-19. CDR3s include the opening cysteine and the closing phenylalanine or tryptophan. D genes are given only for firm matches. Size values are once, few and many counts, or a class for expanded clones, and some rows have none.

j_call,d_call,clone_size,v_call,cdr3_aa,cdr3_nt
TRBJ2-7,TRBD2,once,TRBV6-6,CASSYAASGTYEQYF,TGTGCCAGCAGTTACGCGGCTAGCGGTACCTACGAGCAGTACTTC
TRBJ2-1,.,few,TRBV19,CASSITYSSYNEQFF,TGTGCCAGTAGTATCACGTATAGCTCCTACAATGAGCAGTTCTTC
TRBJ2-1,.,.,TRBV11-2,CASKPSVARSYNEQFF,TGTGCCAGCAAACCCTCGGTGGCTAGATCCTACAATGAGCAGTTCTTC
TRBJ1-1,.,.,TRBV6-5,CASSGKVNTEAFF,TGTGCCAGCAGCGGGAAGGTGAACACTGAAGCTTTCTTT
TRBJ2-7,.,.,TRBV5-5,CASSGWEDEQYF,TGTGCCAGCAGCGGGTGGGAGGACGAGCAGTACTTC
TRBJ2-1,.,.,TRBV19,CASSTTAHSYNEQFF,TGTGCCAGTAGTACGACAGCCCACTCCTACAATGAGCAGTTCTTC
TRBJ2-1,.,.,TRBV6-5,CATAAYNEQFF,TGTGCCACCGCGGCCTACAATGAGCAGTTCTTC
TRBJ1-6,.,.,TRBV6-5,CASKRGLNSPLHF,TGTGCCAGCAAGCGGGGGTTAAATTCACCCCTCCACTTT
TRBJ2-7,.,.,TRBV2,CAGGTVPYEQYF,TGTGCCGGGGGGACAGTACCCTACGAGCAGTACTTC
TRBJ1-2,.,.,TRBV5-4,CASSFSGLSGSYGYTF,TGTGCCAGCAGCTTCTCTGGGTTGAGCGGGTCCTATGGCTACACCTTC
TRBJ1-6,TRBD1,few,TRBV7-9,CATSGTVGSPLHF,TGTGCCACCTCCGGGACAGTTGGATCACCCCTCCACTTT
TRBJ2-1,.,.,TRBV7-3,CASSKVRDSRSYNEQFF,TGTGCCAGCAGCAAAGTCCGGGACTCCCGCTCCTACAATGAGCAGTTCTTC
TRBJ1-2,TRBD1,.,TRBV4-1,CASSLTLGTAYGYTF,TGCGCCAGCAGCCTAACCCTGGGGACAGCTTATGGCTACACCTTC
TRBJ2-5,.,.,TRBV5-1,CASNGGPKETQYF,TGCGCCAGCAACGGGGGGCCTAAAGAGACCCAGTACTTC
TRBJ1-5,.,.,TRBV28,CASSLAGAGQPQHF,TGTGCCAGCAGCCTGGCGGGGGCAGGCCAGCCCCAGCATTTT
TRBJ1-5,TRBD1,.,TRBV6-4,CASPTGVQPQHF,TGTGCCAGCCCCACAGGGGTGCAGCCCCAGCATTTT
TRBJ1-4,.,few,TRBV3-1/TRBV3-2,CASSQGTARGELFF,TGTGCCAGCAGCCAAGGGACAGCCAGGGGAGAACTGTTTTTT
TRBJ1-1,.,.,TRBV27,CASSFLSGEAFF,TGTGCCAGCAGTTTTCTGTCGGGTGAAGCTTTCTTT
TRBJ2-5,.,.,TRBV10-3,CAISESRLVETQYF,TGTGCCATCAGTGAGTCGCGGCTAGTAGAGACCCAGTACTTC
TRBJ2-1,TRBD2,once,TRBV7-2,CASRPTGTSWSDEQFF,TGTGCCAGCAGACCTACCGGGACTAGTTGGTCCGATGAGCAGTTCTTC
TRBJ1-6,TRBD1,.,TRBV7-9,CASSLDGTGVSPLHF,TGTGCCAGCAGCTTAGATGGGACAGGGGTTTCACCCCTCCACTTT
TRBJ2-1,.,.,TRBV6-6,CAAQPWPRPGYNEQFF,TGTGCGGCACAGCCCTGGCCGCGCCCCGGCTACAATGAGCAGTTCTTC
TRBJ2-7,.,.,TRBV6-5,CASSYDREVYEQYF,TGTGCCAGCAGCTACGACAGGGAGGTCTACGAGCAGTACTTC
TRBJ1-2,.,.,TRBV19,CASSPQGVGGTF,TGTGCCAGTAGCCCACAGGGTGTCGGGGGGACCTTC
TRBJ2-3,TRBD2,.,TRBV14,CASSRFLAGAPNTQYF,TGTGCCAGCAGCAGGTTCCTAGCGGGGGCCCCGAATACGCAGTATTTT
TRBJ1-5,.,.,TRBV18,CASSPTGRALYQPQHF,TGTGCCAGCTCACCTACAGGTCGCGCCCTATATCAGCCCCAGCATTTT
TRBJ1-1,.,.,TRBV5-4,CASSLEAVTEAFF,TGTGCCAGCAGCTTGGAGGCGGTCACTGAAGCTTTCTTT
TRBJ2-5,TRBD2,.,TRBV2,CASRAGGSQETQYF,TGTGCCAGCAGAGCGGGGGGATCCCAAGAGACCCAGTACTTC
TRBJ2-3,TRBD1,.,TRBV7-8,CASSRLGQGFADTQYF,TGTGCCAGCAGCCGGTTAGGACAGGGGTTCGCAGATACGCAGTATTTT
TRBJ2-1,.,.,TRBV19,CASSPGAGEQFF,TGTGCCAGTAGTCCAGGGGCCGGAGAGCAGTTCTTC
TRBJ2-7,.,.,TRBV5-1,CASSLAPTGAYEQYF,TGCGCCAGCAGCTTGGCCCCGACAGGCGCCTACGAGCAGTACTTC
TRBJ1-1,TRBD1,.,TRBV19,CASTGKGSTEAFF,TGTGCCTCGACAGGGAAGGGGAGCACTGAAGCTTTCTTT
TRBJ1-2,.,.,TRBV5-1,CASSLQREIYGYTF,TGCGCCAGCAGCTTGCAACGGGAGATCTATGGCTACACCTTC
TRBJ1-2,.,once,TRBV19,CASSLTDPYGYTF,TGTGCCAGTAGCCTGACAGACCCCTATGGCTACACCTTC
TRBJ1-6,.,.,TRBV21-1,CASSENREGSPLHF,TGTGCCAGCAGCGAGAACAGGGAGGGCTCACCCCTCCACTTT
TRBJ1-6,.,.,TRBV19,CASSSGNGEGSPLHF,TGTGCCAGTAGTAGTGGGAACGGGGAAGGTTCACCCCTCCACTTT
TRBJ2-5,TRBD2,.,TRBV18,CASSPLAGIQETQYF,TGTGCCAGCTCTCCCCTAGCGGGGATTCAAGAGACCCAGTACTTC
TRBJ1-2,TRBD1,.,TRBV4-2,CASSQDRTGPIYGYTF,TGTGCCAGCAGCCAAGATCGGACAGGGCCCATCTATGGCTACACCTTC
TRBJ2-5,TRBD2,.,TRBV3-1/TRBV3-2,CASSFRTRSETQYF,TGTGCCAGCAGCTTTCGGACTAGATCGGAGACCCAGTACTTC